This entry concerns a single T cell receptor (beta chain). The target of this receptor is not known. Base qualities are not recorded, but no much larger clone differs from it by a single base. The sample belongs to a study of CD8 T cells in Susac syndrome (dated by TCRdb to about 2019). About the full investigation: The study used repertoire sequencing to test whether antigen drove CD8+ T cell activation and differentiation in Susac syndrome.

RNA was extracted using the RNeasy kit, and roughly 0.5 to 1 microgram was reverse transcribed with random hexamers. The immunoSEQ multiplex PCR assay, which covers 54 Vbeta and 13 Jbeta segments, was used to amplify TCR beta CDR3 regions. PCR amplification bias was corrected using a synthetic template baseline for primer optimization and computational correction. The authors' analysis ran thus. Reads were annotated to V, D and J genes according to IMGT and were analyzed with immunoSEQ Analyzer, with only productive sequences retained. Clonality was calculated as one minus the Shannon entropy normalized by log2 of the number of productive unique sequences. Public and private clones were assessed among the 100 most prevalent clones of each patient and control. A clone was defined as Susac-specific if it was absent from the healthy and MS cohorts, from some 980 published viral clones and from other ImmuneACCESS disease sequences. TCRdb ran its own pipeline on the public reads, namely fastp trimming at Q25 and MiXCR clone calling, and kept in-frame beta chains. Rows are combined by CDR3 protein, so each entry shows the most common genes and DNA. TCRdb's processing, not the study's, gives the V and J calls here. The sample table holds under 350,000 distinct CDR3 sequences, of which about 92% were seen once. The biggest ten clones account for 0.06% to 0.075% of the sample.

Measured from the cysteine to the phenylalanine, the CDR3 is 14 residues long. Only CDR3 DNA remains: 42 bases, in frame from the first base. From a lookup of the germline V gene (reference sequence), CDR1 and CDR2 are LGHDT and YNNKEL. V loses 3 bases of germline sequence and J loses 0 bases, and the interval between the two ends is 6 bases. Peripheral blood CD8+ and CD4+ T cells from healthy donors, Susac syndrome patients and multiple sclerosis patients were profiled using high-throughput TCR beta sequencing. Multiple sclerosis controls were treatment-naive patients with stable or active relapsing-remitting disease fulfilling revised McDonald criteria. CD8+ TEMRA cells were enriched by FACS, while bulk CD8+ and CD4+ T cells were purified by magnetic negative isolation. Blood was collected in EDTA tubes and processed within 24 hours, with PBMCs isolated through density gradient centrifugation. PBMCs intended for TCR sequencing were frozen in liquid nitrogen and were later thawed in a 37 degrees C water bath. The sorted or isolated CD4+, CD8+ and CD8+ TEMRA cells reached a purity of at least 90%.

What the authors observed across the whole study: The number of individuals in the TCR sequencing and HLA analysis was acknowledged as relatively small.

The sequenced sample consisted of CD4+ T cells from PBMCs. This receptor was obtained from a human donor with multiple sclerosis. Rearrangement joined TRBV3-1 to TRBJ1-5; D gene: possibly TRBD1, on 5 matching bases. CDR3 sequence: CASSQGTSNQPQHF. The DNA sequence is given as TGTGCCAGCAGCCAGGGGACTAGCAATCAGCCCCAGCATTTT.